Sequencing of this T cell receptor (beta chain) was carried out in a study of OX40 agonist ivuxolimab in advanced cancers. Study background: Ivuxolimab, an agonist antibody against OX40 (CD134), was given to patients. Ivuxolimab doses were 0.01, 0.1, 0.3, 1.5, 3 or 10 mg/kg every 2 weeks. Earlier anti-PD-1, anti-PD-L1 or anti-CTLA-4 therapy was permitted; around 40% had received some.

The germline CDR1 and CDR2 sequences are SGHTA and FQGNSA. The V and J ends lost 1 base and 7 bases respectively, with 17 bases between them. The CDR3 consists of 16 residues. Using immunoSEQ multiplex PCR, the repertoire was profiled, and TCRdb retains in-frame clones only, with some absent. This table holds 80,000 to 100,000 clones, about 90% found once. A history of autoimmune disease or systemic immunosuppression excluded patients. The chain carries TRBV7-2 and TRBJ1-5; a weak D match, TRBD1 (5 bases). This receptor was taken from an adult with an advanced solid tumor such as melanoma, head and neck, liver or kidney cancer. Sequencing used CD4+ or CD8+ T cells sorted from blood, obtained in a trial of the OX40 agonist ivuxolimab. CDR3 amino acids: CASSLVTGTSGQPQHF. The CDR3 DNA reads as TGTGCCAGCAGCTTAGTCACCGGGACGTCGGGACAGCCCCAGCATTTT.